The clone carrying this T cell receptor beta chain appeared once. The data were obtained in a study of T cell responses to AZD1222 COVID-19 vaccine. Data came from immunoSEQ multiplex PCR; TCRdb stores just in-frame clones and leaves some out. The data hold 130,000 or so clones, with 80% to 90% observed a single time. V lost 1 base and J lost 10, with 16 bases in between. The V gene's germline CDR1 is LGHDT and CDR2 YNNKEL (reference sequence). The CDR3 runs 15 residues. The V gene is TRBV3-1 (or the pseudogene TRBV3-2), the J gene TRBJ1-4, with D maybe TRBD1 (6 bases). Sample: peripheral blood, taken on day 0 of MenACWY control vaccination. This TCR was sampled from an adult in good health. The CDR3 DNA reads TGTGCCAGCAGCCAAGCCCCTATACAGGGAGGAAAACTGTTTTTT. This codes for CASSQAPIQGGKLFF.